Presented here are 21 T cell receptor beta chains from one specimen sequenced in a study of T cell responses to AZD1222 COVID-19 vaccine. Produced via immunoSEQ multiplex PCR; TCRdb's table is partial and in-frame only. The table lists 100,000 to 120,000 clones, 88% of them singletons, with less than 9.5% in the top ten. The sample in question was peripheral blood, obtained on day 0 of AZD1222 vaccination. The receptors shown here come from an adult in good health.

The chain employs TRBV28 and TRBJ2-1, with D perhaps TRBD1 (5 bases). The CDR3 has 13 amino acids. V was clipped by 7 bases and J by 10 bases, with 17 bases between them. Germline values: CDR1 MDHEN, CDR2 SYDVKM. Written as DNA, the CDR3 is TGTGCCAGCACCAGCGCCCCTCACAGGGAGCAGTTCTTC. It translates to CASTSAPHREQFF.

The chain uses TRBV6-2 or TRBV6-3 and TRBJ1-1, with D unresolved. CDR1 and CDR2 from the germline V gene are MNHEY and SVGEGT. The CDR3 sequence is 13 residues long. Between the trimmed V and J ends, which lost 5 bases and 0 bases, there was a span of 7 bases. CDR3 nucleotide sequence: TGTGCCAGCAGTAGCTGGATGAACACTGAAGCTTTCTTT. Its translation is CASSSWMNTEAFF.

The rearrangement links TRBV3-1 (or the pseudogene TRBV3-2) to TRBJ2-1; 7 nucleotides align to TRBD1. Germline V CDR1 and CDR2: LGHDT, YNNKEL (reference sequence). The CDR3 is 18 residues long. Trimming cost V 1 base and J 0 bases; bases outside gene matches: 9. For the CDR3, the DNA is TGTGCCAGCAGCCAAGGTCCCACAGGGGACAACTCCTACAATGAGCAGTTCTTC. Its protein product is CASSQGPTGDNSYNEQFF.

The rearrangement joins TRBV29-1 to TRBJ2-5, with 8 bases aligning to TRBD1. Germline CDR1 SQVTM, CDR2 ANQGSEA. The CDR3 has 14 residues. V shed 7 bases and J 1 base; nucleotides not matched to a gene: 8. The CDR3 DNA reads TGCAGCGCCACAGGGGACAGGAGCCAAGAGACCCAGTACTTC. Its translation: CSATGDRSQETQYF.

The J gene is TRBJ2-7, the V gene TRBV5-1; D not resolved. The CDR3 has 14 amino acids. Germline CDR1 is SGHRS and CDR2 is YFSETQ. The germline V and J ends were trimmed by 4 bases and 0 bases, with 11 bases remaining between them. The CDR3 DNA is TGCGCCAGCAGCCACGTGGGAAGCTCCTACGAGCAGTACTTC. It encodes CASSHVGSSYEQYF.

The J gene is TRBJ2-7, the V gene TRBV28; tentatively, D is TRBD2 (6 bases). The germline CDR1 and CDR2 sequences are MDHEN and SYDVKM. This CDR3 comprises 14 residues. The ends were cut back, 5 bases at V and 1 base at J, with 12 bases in the middle. CDR3 nucleotides: TGTGCCAGCAGTGGGGACTTCACTTCCTACGAGCAGTACTTC. Protein sequence: CASSGDFTSYEQYF. Together with reference TRBV28 and TRBJ2-7, the CDR3 gives the full variable domain: DVKVTQSSRYLVKRTGEKVFLECVQDMDHENMFWYRQDPGLGLRLIYFSYDVKMKEKGDIPEGYSVSREKKERFSLILESASTNQTSMYLCASSGDFTSYEQYFGPGTRLTVT.

This chain links TRBV5-4 with TRBJ2-7, with D possibly matching TRBD2 (6 bases). CDR1 SGHNT and CDR2 YYREEE come from the germline V gene (reference sequence). The CDR3 sequence is 14 residues long. Deletions cut 1 base from V and 5 bases from J, with 13 bases between. The CDR3 loop reads CASSLRGTFNEQYF. The CDR3 DNA is TGTGCCAGCAGCTTGCGGGGGACTTTCAACGAGCAGTACTTC.

The CDR3 spells CASSQERTGTAFF. The CDR3 coding sequence is TGTGCCAGCAGCCAAGAAAGGACAGGGACAGCTTTCTTT. This rearrangement joins TRBV14 to TRBJ1-1, with TRBD1 matching over 8 bases. Germline V CDR1 and CDR2: SGHDN, FVKESK. Trimming removed 0 bases from V and 10 bases from J; junction bases left unmatched: 4. The CDR3 runs 13 residues.

V usage is TRBV28 and J usage is TRBJ1-5; D gene unclear. Between the trimmed V and J ends, which lost 6 bases and 4 bases, there was a span of 16 bases. The germline V gene encodes CDR1 MDHEN and CDR2 SYDVKM. The CDR3 length is 15 residues. CDR3 residues: CASRPSGIGNQPQHF. Here the CDR3 DNA reads TGTGCCAGCAGACCCTCGGGAATTGGGAATCAGCCCCAGCATTTT.

The chain links TRBV5-8 to TRBJ2-2; a possible D gene is TRBD2 (5 bases). Trimming took off 5 bases at V and 6 bases at J, with 5 bases between the two ends. Germline CDR1 reads SGHTS; CDR2 reads YDEGEE. The CDR3 sequence is 11 residues long. In DNA form, the CDR3 reads TGTGCCAGCAGGGGAGCCGGGGAGCTGTTTTTT. This translates into CASRGAGELFF. The entire variable domain, with the rest obtained from reference TRBV5-8 and TRBJ2-2, is as follows: EAGVTQSPTHLIKTRGQQATLRCSPISGHTSVYWYQQALGLGLQFLLWYDEGEERNRGNFPPRFSGRQFPNYSSELNVNALELEDSALYLCASRGAGELFFGEGSRLTVL.

This chain uses TRBV7-9 with TRBJ1-5; the D is unclear. V gave up 5 bases and J gave up 2 bases, with 19 bases separating them. The CDR3 totals 17 residues. Per germline, CDR1 SEHNR and CDR2 FQNEAQ (reference sequence). The CDR3 spells CASSLGSTGTGNQPQHF. CDR3 DNA: TGTGCCAGCAGCCTCGGGAGTACGGGAACCGGCAATCAGCCCCAGCATTTT.

The chain couples TRBV7-2 to TRBJ1-6; 9 nucleotides align to TRBD1. Germline CDR1 and CDR2: SGHTA and FQGNSA. This CDR3 comprises 16 residues. J was trimmed by 6 bases and V by 3 bases; bases with no gene match: 6. The CDR3 DNA reads TGTGCCAGCAGCTTGGGGACAGGGTCGGCTAATTCACCCCTCCACTTT. It specifies CASSLGTGSANSPLHF.

The chain joins TRBV6-5 to TRBJ2-5, with D unresolved. The CDR3 has 12 amino acids. The germline CDR1 and CDR2 sequences are MNHEY and SVGAGI. Between the trimmed V and J ends, which lost 5 bases and 5 bases, there was a span of 9 bases. The CDR3 sequence: CASSRFGETQYF. Here the CDR3 DNA reads TGTGCCAGCAGTCGTTTTGGGGAGACCCAGTACTTC.

V usage is TRBV4-1 and J usage is TRBJ1-6, with 7 positions matching TRBD1. V dropped 2 bases and J dropped 8; count of bases not matched to a gene: 6. The CDR3 extends over 15 amino acids. Germline assignment: CDR1 MGHRA and CDR2 YSYEKL. The DNA for the CDR3 is TGCGCCAGCAGCCAACAGGGGGGTGGGGATTCACCCCTCCACTTT. The encoded protein is CASSQQGGGDSPLHF.

The chain joins TRBV5-1 to TRBJ2-2, with TRBD1 matching 9 bases. The CDR3 extends over 14 amino acids. The germline V gene has CDR1 SGHRS and CDR2 YFSETQ. Losses at the gene ends were 2 bases for V and 7 bases for J; bases not matched to a gene: 3. CDR3 loop: CASSFGQGYGELFF. The CDR3 bases are TGCGCCAGCAGCTTCGGACAGGGGTACGGGGAGCTGTTTTTT.

This clone was seen a handful of times. The chain couples TRBV25-1 to TRBJ1-4, with 9 nucleotides matching TRBD1. Losses at the gene ends were 7 bases for V and 4 bases for J; bases not matched to a gene: 4. CDR1 is MGHDK, CDR2 SYGVNS, per germline. The CDR3 contains 14 residues. The DNA of the CDR3 is TGTGCCAGCACCTGGACAGGGGTTAATGAAAAACTGTTTTTT. Translation: CASTWTGVNEKLFF.

The genes are TRBV28 and TRBJ1-5, with 8 bases identical to TRBD1. CDR3 length equals 16 residues. Losses at the gene ends were 5 bases for V and 2 bases for J; bases not matched to a gene: 8. Germline V gene data show CDR1 as MDHEN and CDR2 as SYDVKM. The CDR3 coding sequence is TGTGCCAGCAGTGGAACAGGGGGAGTAGGCAATCAGCCCCAGCATTTT. This encodes CASSGTGGVGNQPQHF.

V is TRBV29-1 and J is TRBJ2-1; 7 bases fit TRBD2. Germline trimming cut 4 bases from V and 4 bases from J; bases unmatched to any gene: 7. Germline V lookup: CDR1 SQVTM, CDR2 ANQGSEA. CDR3 length: 14 amino acids. In DNA, the CDR3 is TGCAGCGTTGCTAGTAGCGGGTCTTACAATGAGCAGTTCTTC. Translating gives CSVASSGSYNEQFF.

The chain couples TRBV3-1 (or the pseudogene TRBV3-2) to TRBJ2-7; D unclear. Germline CDR1 and CDR2: LGHDT and YNNKEL (reference sequence). CDR3 length: 15 amino acids. V was cut by 1 base and J by 3 bases, with 13 bases left in between. The chain's CDR3 is CASSQGAGSNYEQYF. CDR3 DNA: TGTGCCAGCAGCCAAGGGGCAGGATCAAACTACGAGCAGTACTTC.

The chain links TRBV9 to TRBJ2-3; no clear D. Germline loops: CDR1 SGDLS, CDR2 YYNGEE. The CDR3 runs to 16 residues. V shed 3 bases and J shed 2 bases, with 16 bases lying between them. CDR3 DNA: TGTGCCAGCAGCGCCGGTCCCGTATCGATCACAGATACGCAGTATTTT. Its protein is CASSAGPVSITDTQYF.

This clone occurred once. The chain joins TRBV5-8 to TRBJ2-5, with 7 bases matching TRBD2. Germline V lookup: CDR1 SGHTS, CDR2 YDEGEE. Trimming removed 4 bases from V and 7 bases from J; junction bases left unmatched: 10. The CDR3 spans 14 residues. The CDR3: CASSPREGTGTQYF. CDR3 nucleotide sequence: TGTGCCAGCAGCCCCAGGGAGGGAACGGGGACCCAGTACTTC.